This T cell receptor (beta chain) was captured in a study of spatial heterogeneity in lung cancer. As for the study in general: The count of detected beta-chain sequences consistently exceeded that of alpha-chain sequences. Study observations and caveats: The study found that expanded intratumoral alpha and beta TCR counts tracked tumor mutation counts. Regional and ubiquitous nonsynonymous mutations were tracked by counts of regional and ubiquitous expanded TCRs, respectively.

The presence of a unique molecular identifier marked each TCR cDNA molecule. TCRdb reprocessed the 5' RACE reads with MiXCR, giving one entry per CDR3 protein. The sample consists of about 9,800 distinct CDR3 sequences, less than 7.5% of them appearing once. Time point in this sample: sample taken at primary tumor resection. Donors were around 70 untreated early-stage non-small cell lung cancer patients. As regards this clonotype: Its antigen is not identified. A library prepared for alpha chains yielded this beta chain as an off-target read; its size is of little meaning.

This TCR came from a male donor with early-stage non-small cell lung cancer. The material sequenced was lung tumor tissue, taken at surgery.

The chain's CDR3 is CASSLVGTGEKLFF. DNA for the CDR3: TGTGCCAGCAGCTTAGTGGGGACAGGGGAAAAACTGTTTTTT. The J gene is TRBJ1-4, the V gene TRBV7-9, with 9 bases aligning to TRBD1. CDR3 length equals 14 residues. CDR1 is SEHNR, CDR2 FQNEAQ, per germline (reference sequence). Unmatched junction bases numbered 2, after V lost 1 base and J lost 8 bases.